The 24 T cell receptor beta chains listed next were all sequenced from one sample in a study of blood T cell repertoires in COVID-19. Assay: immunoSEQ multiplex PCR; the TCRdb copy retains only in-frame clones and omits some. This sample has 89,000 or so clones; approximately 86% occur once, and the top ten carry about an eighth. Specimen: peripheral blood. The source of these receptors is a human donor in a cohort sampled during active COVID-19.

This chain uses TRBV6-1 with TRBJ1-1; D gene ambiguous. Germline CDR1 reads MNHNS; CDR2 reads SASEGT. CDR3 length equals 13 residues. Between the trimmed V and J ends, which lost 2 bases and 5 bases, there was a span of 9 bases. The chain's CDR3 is CASSEFVETEAFF. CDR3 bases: TGTGCCAGCAGTGAATTCGTGGAGACTGAAGCTTTCTTT.

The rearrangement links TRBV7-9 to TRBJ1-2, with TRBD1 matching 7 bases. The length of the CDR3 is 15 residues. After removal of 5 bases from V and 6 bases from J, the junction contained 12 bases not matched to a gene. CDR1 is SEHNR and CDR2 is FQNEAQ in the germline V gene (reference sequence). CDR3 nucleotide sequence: TGTGCCAGCAGCGCGCAGGGGGTTACAGCAAATGGCTACACCTTC. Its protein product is CASSAQGVTANGYTF.

DNA for the CDR3: TGTGCCAGCAGTTACCCGTTAGTGAGCGGGAGGCCGAACACCGGGGAGCTGTTTTTT. As protein: CASSYPLVSGRPNTGELFF. The chain links TRBV6-2 or TRBV6-3 to TRBJ2-2; 9 nucleotides align to TRBD2. From germline, CDR1 is MNHEY and CDR2 SVGEGT. The CDR3 spans 19 residues. The trim removed 2 bases at V and 0 bases at J, leaving 10 bases unmatched.

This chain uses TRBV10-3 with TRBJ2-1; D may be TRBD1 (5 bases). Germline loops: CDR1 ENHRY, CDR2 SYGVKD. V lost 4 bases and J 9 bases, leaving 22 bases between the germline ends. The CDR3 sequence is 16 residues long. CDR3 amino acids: CAISGVGELARGEQFF. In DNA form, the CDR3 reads TGTGCCATCAGTGGGGTAGGGGAACTGGCGAGAGGTGAGCAGTTCTTC.

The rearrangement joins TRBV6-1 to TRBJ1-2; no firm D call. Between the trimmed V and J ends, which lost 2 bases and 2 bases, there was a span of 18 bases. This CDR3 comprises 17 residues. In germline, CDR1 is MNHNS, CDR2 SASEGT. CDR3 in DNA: TGTGCCAGCAGTGAACTCCCGTTCGGCGGGAAGAACTATGGCTACACCTTC. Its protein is CASSELPFGGKNYGYTF.

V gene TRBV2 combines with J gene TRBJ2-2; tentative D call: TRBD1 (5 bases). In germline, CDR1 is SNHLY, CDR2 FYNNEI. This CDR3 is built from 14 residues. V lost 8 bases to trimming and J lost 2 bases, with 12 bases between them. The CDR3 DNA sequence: TGTGCCAGCTGGGGCCTGACAAACACCGGGGAGCTGTTTTTT. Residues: CASWGLTNTGELFF.

The CDR3 coding sequence is TGTGCCAGCAGTGAAGAGGGGGGGGATGGGGCCAACGTCCTGACTTTC. It translates to CASSEEGGDGANVLTF. The gene calls are TRBV6-1 and TRBJ2-6, with D possibly TRBD2 on 7 matching bases. Germline CDR1 MNHNS, CDR2 SASEGT. The CDR3 totals 16 residues. Trimming left V 1 base short and J 3 bases short, with 10 bases between.

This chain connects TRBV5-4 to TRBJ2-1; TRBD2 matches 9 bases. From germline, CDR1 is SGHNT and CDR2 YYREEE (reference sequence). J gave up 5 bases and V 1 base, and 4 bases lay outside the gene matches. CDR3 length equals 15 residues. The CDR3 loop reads CASSLTSGLDNEQFF. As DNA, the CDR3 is TGTGCCAGCAGCTTGACTAGCGGGCTAGACAATGAGCAGTTCTTC.

The CDR3 reads CSARAAGGLFF. CDR3 coding DNA: TGCAGTGCTAGAGCAGCGGGTGGACTGTTTTTT. This chain connects TRBV20-1 to TRBJ1-4; D is uncertain. The ends were cut back, 1 base at V and 13 bases at J, with 10 bases in the middle. The CDR3 has 11 residues. Germline V gives CDR1 DFQATT, CDR2 SNEGSKA (reference sequence).

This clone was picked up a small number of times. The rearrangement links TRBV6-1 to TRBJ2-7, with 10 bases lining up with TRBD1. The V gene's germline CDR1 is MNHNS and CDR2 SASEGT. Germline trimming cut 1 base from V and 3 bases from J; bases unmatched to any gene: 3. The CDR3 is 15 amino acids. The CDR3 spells CASSEGQGAFYEQYF. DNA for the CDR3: TGTGCCAGCAGTGAAGGACAGGGGGCGTTCTACGAGCAGTACTTC.

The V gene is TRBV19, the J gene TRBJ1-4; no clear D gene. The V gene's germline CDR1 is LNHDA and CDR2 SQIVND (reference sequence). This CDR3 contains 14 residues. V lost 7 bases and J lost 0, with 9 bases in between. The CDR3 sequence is CASIDGATNEKLFF. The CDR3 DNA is TGTGCCAGTATTGACGGGGCAACTAATGAAAAACTGTTTTTT.

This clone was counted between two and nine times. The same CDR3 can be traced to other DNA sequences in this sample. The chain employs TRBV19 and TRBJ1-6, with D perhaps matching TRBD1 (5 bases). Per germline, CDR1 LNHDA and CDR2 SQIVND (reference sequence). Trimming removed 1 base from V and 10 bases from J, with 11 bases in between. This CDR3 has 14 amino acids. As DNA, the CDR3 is TGTGCCAGTAGTATAGCCCAGGGCGAATCACCCCTCCACTTT. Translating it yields CASSIAQGESPLHF.

CDR3 sequence reads: CASSIAGSPLHF. DNA of the CDR3: TGTGCCAGTAGTATAGCGGGGTCACCCCTCCACTTT. The chain links TRBV19 to TRBJ1-6, with no clear D. Trimming left V 1 base short and J 10 bases short, with 5 bases between. Germline CDR1 LNHDA, CDR2 SQIVND (reference sequence). The CDR3 extends over 12 amino acids.

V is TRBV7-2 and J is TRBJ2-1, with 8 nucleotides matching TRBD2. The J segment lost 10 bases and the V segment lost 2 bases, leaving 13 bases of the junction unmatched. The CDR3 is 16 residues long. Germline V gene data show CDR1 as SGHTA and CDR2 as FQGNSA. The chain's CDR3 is CASSLRSGRGKGEQFF. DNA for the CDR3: TGTGCCAGCAGCTTAAGGTCCGGGAGGGGGAAGGGGGAGCAGTTCTTC. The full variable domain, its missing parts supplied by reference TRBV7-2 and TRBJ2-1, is GAGVSQSPSNKVTEKGKDVELRCDPISGHTALYWYRQSLGQGLEFLIYFQGNSAPDKSGLPSDRFSAERTGGSVSTLTIQRTQQEDSAVYLCASSLRSGRGKGEQFFGPGTRLTVL.

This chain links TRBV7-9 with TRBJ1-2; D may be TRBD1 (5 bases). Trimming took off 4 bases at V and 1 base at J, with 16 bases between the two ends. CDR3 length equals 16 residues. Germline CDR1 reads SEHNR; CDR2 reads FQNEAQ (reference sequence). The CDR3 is CASSSRGREFNYGYTF. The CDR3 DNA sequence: TGTGCCAGCAGCTCCCGGGGGAGGGAATTTAACTATGGCTACACCTTC.

The CDR3 DNA reads TGTGCCAGCAGCGCGGGACCCTCGGGGACCCAGTACTTC. This codes for CASSAGPSGTQYF. The V call is TRBV7-3, the J call TRBJ2-5; tentative D call: TRBD2 (6 bases). The CDR3 loop spans 13 amino acids. V lost 5 bases to trimming and J lost 7 bases, with 14 bases between them. Per germline, CDR1 SGHTA and CDR2 FQGTGA.

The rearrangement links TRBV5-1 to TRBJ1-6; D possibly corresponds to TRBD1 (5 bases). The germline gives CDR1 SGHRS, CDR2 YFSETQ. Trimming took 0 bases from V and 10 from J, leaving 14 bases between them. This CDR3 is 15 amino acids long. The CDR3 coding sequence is TGCGCCAGCAGCTTGGAGGCAGGGTACGGATCACCCCTCCACTTT. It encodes CASSLEAGYGSPLHF. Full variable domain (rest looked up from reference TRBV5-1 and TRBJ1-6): KAGVTQTPRYLIKTRGQQVTLSCSPISGHRSVSWYQQTPGQGLQFLFEYFSETQRNKGNFPGRFSGRQFSNSRSEMNVSTLELGDSALYLCASSLEAGYGSPLHFGNGTRLTVT.

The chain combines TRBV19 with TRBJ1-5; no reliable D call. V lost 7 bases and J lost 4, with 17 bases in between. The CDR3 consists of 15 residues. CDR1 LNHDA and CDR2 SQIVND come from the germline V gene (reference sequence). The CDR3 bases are TGTGCCAGTAAAGGTTCCGACACGAGTAATCAGCCCCAGCATTTT. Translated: CASKGSDTSNQPQHF.

CDR3 loop: CASSLMRSSGEVNEQFF. CDR3 nucleotide sequence: TGTGCCAGCAGCTTAATGAGGTCCAGCGGGGAGGTAAATGAGCAGTTCTTC. The rearrangement links TRBV13 to TRBJ2-1; TRBD2 aligns across 7 bases. The CDR3 runs to 17 residues. V was clipped by 2 bases and J by 7 bases; unmatched bases: 14. Germline loops: CDR1 PRHDT, CDR2 FYEKMQ (reference sequence).

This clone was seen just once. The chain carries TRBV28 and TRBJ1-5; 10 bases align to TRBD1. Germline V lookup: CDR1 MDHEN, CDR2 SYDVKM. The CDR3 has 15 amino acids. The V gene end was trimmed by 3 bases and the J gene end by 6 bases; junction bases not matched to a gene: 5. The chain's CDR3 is CASSLGQGYRQPQHF. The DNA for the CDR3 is TGTGCCAGCAGTTTGGGACAGGGGTATCGTCAGCCCCAGCATTTT.

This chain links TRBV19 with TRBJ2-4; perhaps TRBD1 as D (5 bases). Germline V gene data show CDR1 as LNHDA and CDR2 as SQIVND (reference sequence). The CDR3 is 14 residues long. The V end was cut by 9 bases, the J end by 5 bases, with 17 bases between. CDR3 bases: TGTGCCAGCCGGATCCAGGGTGTGCAAAACATTCAGTACTTC. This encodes CASRIQGVQNIQYF.

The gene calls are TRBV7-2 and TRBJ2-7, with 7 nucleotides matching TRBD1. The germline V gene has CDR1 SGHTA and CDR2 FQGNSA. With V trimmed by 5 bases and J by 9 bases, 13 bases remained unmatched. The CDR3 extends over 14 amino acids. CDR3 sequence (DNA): TGTGCCAGCAGCCCTAGTGGACAGGCCCGCGGGCAGTACTTC. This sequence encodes CASSPSGQARGQYF.

The CDR3 bases are TGTGCCAGCAGCTTAGACCAGCGGGGGGGAAGAGAGACCCAGTACTTC. It specifies CASSLDQRGGRETQYF. J is TRBJ2-5 and V is TRBV7-9, with 10 bases identical to TRBD2. Germline assignment: CDR1 SEHNR and CDR2 FQNEAQ (reference sequence). This CDR3 comprises 16 residues. The junction had 6 bases not matched to a gene; V was cut back by 1 base and J by 4 bases.

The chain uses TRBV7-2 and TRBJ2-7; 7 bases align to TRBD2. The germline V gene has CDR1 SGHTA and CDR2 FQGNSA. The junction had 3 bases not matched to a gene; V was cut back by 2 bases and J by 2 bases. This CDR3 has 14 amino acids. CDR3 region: CASSLWGGTYEQYF. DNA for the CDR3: TGTGCCAGCAGCTTATGGGGAGGGACCTACGAGCAGTACTTC.